This T cell receptor (beta chain) stems from a study of tissue T cells after allogeneic stem cell transplantation. The CDR3 consists of 12 residues. V dropped 0 bases and J dropped 4 bases, with 2 bases sitting between them. CDR1 is SGHSN and CDR2 is HYEKVE in the germline V gene. The time point denotes: mouse harvest day 14 after allogeneic transplant. Each mouse received 10^7 T-cell-depleted marrow cells plus 10^6 splenic CD5+ T cells by tail vein. Profiling relied on immunoSEQ multiplex PCR, and the TCRdb table lists in-frame clones only, not all of them. The table includes more than 4,000 clones, around 30% detected once. Study results and limitations: Tissue-detected TCR repertoire was only partly captured by blood and spleen T cells.

By share of the sample, this clone is medium-sized. Antigen specificity is unknown. Germline and genes here are mouse. Read data end 1 residue before the CDR3 end; the end is taken from the germline J gene. Sample: skin. The J gene is TRBJ1-4, the V gene TRBV12-1; D gene unclear. The TCR originated in a female BALB/c mouse given C57BL/6 T cells with graft-versus-host disease after an allogeneic hematopoietic cell transplant. CDR3 sequence: CASSLGNERLFF. The DNA read from the CDR3 is TGTGCCAGCTCTCTCGGCAACGAAAGATTATTT.